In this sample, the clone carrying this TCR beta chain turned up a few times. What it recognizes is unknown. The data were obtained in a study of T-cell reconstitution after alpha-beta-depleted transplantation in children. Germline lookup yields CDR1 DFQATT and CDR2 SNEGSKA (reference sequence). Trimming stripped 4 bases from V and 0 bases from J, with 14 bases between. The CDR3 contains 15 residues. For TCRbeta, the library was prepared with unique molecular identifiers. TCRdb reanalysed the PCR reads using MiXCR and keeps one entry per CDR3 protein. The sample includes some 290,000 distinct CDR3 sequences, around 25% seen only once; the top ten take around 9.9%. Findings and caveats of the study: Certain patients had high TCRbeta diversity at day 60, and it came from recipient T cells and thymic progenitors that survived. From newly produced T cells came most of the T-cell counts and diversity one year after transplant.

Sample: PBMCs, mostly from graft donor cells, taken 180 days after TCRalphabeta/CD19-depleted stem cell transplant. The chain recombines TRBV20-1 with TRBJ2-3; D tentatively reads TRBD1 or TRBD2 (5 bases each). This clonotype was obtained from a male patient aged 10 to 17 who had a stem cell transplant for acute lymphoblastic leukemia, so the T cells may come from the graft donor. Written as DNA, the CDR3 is TGCAGTGCTACAGAACCGGGACGGAGCACAGATACGCAGTATTTT. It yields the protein CSATEPGRSTDTQYF.